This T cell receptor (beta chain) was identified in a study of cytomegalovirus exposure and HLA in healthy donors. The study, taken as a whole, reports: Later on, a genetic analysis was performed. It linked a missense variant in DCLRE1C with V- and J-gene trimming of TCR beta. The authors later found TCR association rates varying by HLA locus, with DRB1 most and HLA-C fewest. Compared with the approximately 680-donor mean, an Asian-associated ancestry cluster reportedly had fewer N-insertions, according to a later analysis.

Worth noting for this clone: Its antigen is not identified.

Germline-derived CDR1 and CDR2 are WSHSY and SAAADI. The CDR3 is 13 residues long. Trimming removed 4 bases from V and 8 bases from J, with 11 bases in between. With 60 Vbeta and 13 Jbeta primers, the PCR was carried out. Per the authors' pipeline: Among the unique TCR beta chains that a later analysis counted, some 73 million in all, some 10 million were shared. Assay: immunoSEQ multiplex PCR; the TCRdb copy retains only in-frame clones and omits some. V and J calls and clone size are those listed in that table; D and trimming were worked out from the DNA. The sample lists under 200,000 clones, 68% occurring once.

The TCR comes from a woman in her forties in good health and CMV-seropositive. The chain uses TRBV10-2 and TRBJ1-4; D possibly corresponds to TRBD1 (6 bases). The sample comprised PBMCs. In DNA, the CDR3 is TGCGCCAGCAGTGGTGGGGGCGGGGAAAAACTGTTTTTT. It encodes CASSGGGGEKLFF.